This T cell receptor (beta chain) was profiled in a study of beta chain features in type 1 diabetes. Study information: Examination spanned 100 million to 130 million sorted cells from all samples. Findings and caveats of the study: Reduced insertions and increased deletions marked VDJ junctions in type 1 diabetes patients. It was among patients, rather than healthy donors, that naive, central memory and Treg TCRB repertoires appeared more similar. Across all four CD4+ subsets, people with type 1 diabetes showed modestly shorter TCRB CDR3s.

As to this clone: Its antigen is as yet unknown.

Every isolated RNA sample was fully reverse transcribed, so sequencing captured expressed TCRB transcripts. Profiling relied on immunoSEQ multiplex PCR, and the TCRdb table lists in-frame clones only, not all of them. Here the sample spans more than 300,000 clones, over 9.5% being singletons. CDR3 length: 16 residues. The germline gives CDR1 LGHNA, CDR2 YSLEER. V lost 2 bases to trimming and J lost 4 bases; unmatched junction nucleotides: 10. Markers CD45RO/CCR7/CD25/CD127/CD95/CD27 served to sort CD4+ naive, central memory, regulatory and stem cell-like memory cells. J is TRBJ1-2 and V is TRBV4-3, with 7 bases matching TRBD1. The sample consisted of naive CD4+ T cells from blood. This receptor was obtained from a woman aged 18 to 35 with type 1 diabetes. CDR3 region: CASSQSDRNVGYGYTF. For the CDR3, the DNA is TGCGCCAGCAGCCAATCGGACAGGAATGTGGGCTATGGCTACACCTTC.